Listed below are T cell receptor beta chains from one sample, sequenced in a study of blood T cell repertoires in COVID-19. Method: immunoSEQ multiplex PCR; TCRdb's copy keeps in-frame clones and lacks some. The sample contains approximately 220,000 clones, more than 75% of which appear only once. The specimen sequenced was PBMCs or T cells enriched from blood (not recorded which). Receptors were obtained from a middle-aged woman with acute COVID-19. CDR3s include the opening cysteine and the closing phenylalanine or tryptophan. Fields, in order: CDR3 DNA, CDR3 protein, V gene, J gene, clone size, D gene. The D gene is left open where the match is weak. Expanded clones are given a class, and other clones once, few, many or no size at all.

TGTGCCAGCAGTTACGTCTCCAGGGCGGATGAAAAACTGTTTTTT	CASSYVSRADEKLFF	TRBV6-5	TRBJ1-4	once	.
TGTGCCTGGGCTTTAGACAGTCCCCAGCATTTT	CAWALDSPQHF	TRBV30	TRBJ1-5	.	.
TGCGCCAGCAGCTCCGGACAGGGGAACACTGAAGCTTTCTTT	CASSSGQGNTEAFF	TRBV5-1	TRBJ1-1	.	TRBD1
TGTGCCAGCAGTTACTCGACGGCGGTGAGGTATGGCTACACCTTC	CASSYSTAVRYGYTF	TRBV6-5	TRBJ1-2	.	.
TGTGCCAGCAGTATGGAGATTAATCAGCCCCAGCATTTT	CASSMEINQPQHF	TRBV6-4	TRBJ1-5	.	.
TGTGCCACCAGTGCCCCCAACAGGCTTAATGAAAAACTGTTTTTT	CATSAPNRLNEKLFF	TRBV24-1	TRBJ1-4	few	.
TGTGCCAGCAGACTCGTACCAGGTAGCGGCACTGAAGCTTTCTTT	CASRLVPGSGTEAFF	TRBV6-5	TRBJ1-1	.	.
TGCGCCAGCAGCTTGTGGAACCTAGGAGACGAGCAGTACTTC	CASSLWNLGDEQYF	TRBV5-1	TRBJ2-7	.	.
TGCGCCAGCAGCCTCGAGACAGGTGAAACCCAGGTGGAACTGTTTTTT	CASSLETGETQVELFF	TRBV5-1	TRBJ1-4	.	.
TGTGCCAGCAGCTTACCGGGACAGAACACCGGGGAGCTGTTTTTT	CASSLPGQNTGELFF	TRBV5-4	TRBJ2-2	.	.
TGTGCCAGCAGCTTAGTAGAGGGCGGGGAGCTGTTTTTT	CASSLVEGGELFF	TRBV11-1	TRBJ2-2	.	.
TGTGCCAGCAGCTTAGGTGCTAGCGGGGGCACAGATACGCAGTATTTT	CASSLGASGGTDTQYF	TRBV7-6	TRBJ2-3	.	TRBD2
TGTGCCAGCAGTGAACAAGGACAGGAAAGATTCTCTGGCTACACCTTC	CASSEQGQERFSGYTF	TRBV25-1	TRBJ1-2	.	TRBD1
TGTGCCAGCAGTTCGGGCAGGGGTGAAAAACTGTTTTTT	CASSSGRGEKLFF	TRBV27	TRBJ1-4	.	.
TGTGCCAGCAGCTACTACAATGAGCAGTTCTTC	CASSYYNEQFF	TRBV12-3/TRBV12-4	TRBJ2-1	.	.
TGTGCCAGCAGTTACTCTACTAGCGGGATTGCCGATGAGCAGTTCTTC	CASSYSTSGIADEQFF	TRBV6-5	TRBJ2-1	.	TRBD2
TGTGCCAGCAGCCAAGTACCCCGGGTTTCTGGAAACACCATATATTTT	CASSQVPRVSGNTIYF	TRBV3-1/TRBV3-2	TRBJ1-3	.	.
TGTGCCAGCAGCGACAGAGGGACTAGCCTCGACGAGCAGTACTTC	CASSDRGTSLDEQYF	TRBV7-6	TRBJ2-7	.	TRBD2
TGTGCCAGCAGCCGACAGGGCCACCTCACAGATACGCAGTATTTT	CASSRQGHLTDTQYF	TRBV9	TRBJ2-3	.	TRBD1
TGTGCCCATCGGGACCCAGGGACAGGAAAAAATTCACCCCTCCACTTT	CAHRDPGTGKNSPLHF	TRBV2	TRBJ1-6	.	TRBD1
TGTGCCAGCATCGGGTCGCGTCAGGGCATACCCCATTTT	CASIGSRQGIPHF	TRBV6-5	TRBJ1-4	.	.
TGTGCCAGCAGTTCCACTACCTACGAGCAGTACTTC	CASSSTTYEQYF	TRBV6-5	TRBJ2-7	.	.